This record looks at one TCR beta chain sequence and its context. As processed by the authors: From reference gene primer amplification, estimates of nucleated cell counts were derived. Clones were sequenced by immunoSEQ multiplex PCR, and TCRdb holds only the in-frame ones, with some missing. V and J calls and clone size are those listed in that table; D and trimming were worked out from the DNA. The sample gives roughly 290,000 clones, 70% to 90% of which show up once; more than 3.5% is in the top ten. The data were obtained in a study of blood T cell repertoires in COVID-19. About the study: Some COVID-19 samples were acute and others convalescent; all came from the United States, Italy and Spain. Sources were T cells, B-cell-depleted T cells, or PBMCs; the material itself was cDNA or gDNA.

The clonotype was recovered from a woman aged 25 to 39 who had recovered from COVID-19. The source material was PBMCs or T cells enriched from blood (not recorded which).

Here the CDR3 DNA reads TGTGCCAGCAGCGTTGGGACCAGGGGTAACACTGAAGCTTTCTTT. It codes for CASSVGTRGNTEAFF. The V gene is TRBV2, the J gene TRBJ1-1, with D possibly matching TRBD1 (6 bases). V lost 6 bases and J 2 bases, leaving 16 bases between the germline ends. Per the germline V gene, CDR1 is SNHLY and CDR2 is FYNNEI. This CDR3 has 15 residues.